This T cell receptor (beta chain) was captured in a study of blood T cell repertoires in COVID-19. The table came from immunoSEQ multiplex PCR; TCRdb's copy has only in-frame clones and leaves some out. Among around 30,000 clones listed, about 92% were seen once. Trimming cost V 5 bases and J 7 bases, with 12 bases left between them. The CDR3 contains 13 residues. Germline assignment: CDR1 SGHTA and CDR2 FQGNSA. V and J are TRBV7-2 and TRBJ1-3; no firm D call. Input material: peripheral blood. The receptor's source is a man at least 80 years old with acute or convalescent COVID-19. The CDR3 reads CASSAPVLNTIYF. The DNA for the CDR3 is TGTGCCAGCAGCGCCCCAGTGTTGAACACCATATATTTT.